This T cell receptor beta chain was identified in a study of cytomegalovirus exposure and HLA in healthy donors. Turning to this clone: Its antigen is not known.

The PCR employed 60 Vbeta primers together with 13 Jbeta primers. The protocol was immunoSEQ multiplex PCR, while the TCRdb copy is restricted to in-frame clones and leaves out a portion. The repertoire table contains about 140,000 clones. V was pared by 0 bases and J by 2 bases, with 8 bases between. This CDR3 spans 14 amino acids. Germline CDR1 SGHVS, CDR2 FQNEAQ. Study conclusions and caveats: Most observed TCR sequences were rare, whereas some public TCRs were detected in many donors. An observed cluster of highly shared sequence variants was recorded as a likely sequencing artifact. In a later analysis, parvovirus B19, influenza, CMV and Epstein-Barr virus appeared linked to several top co-occurrence clusters. A later look showed TCR association rates differing by HLA locus, highest for DRB1 and lowest for HLA-C.

The chain combines TRBV7-8 with TRBJ2-7; D is unclear. The receptor was derived from a male donor in good health and CMV-seronegative. Sequencing input: PBMCs. The CDR3 coding sequence is TGTGCCAGCAGCTTAGCTGAGAGGACCTACGAGCAGTACTTC. Its translation: CASSLAERTYEQYF.